Detailed here is one T cell receptor (beta chain). Its recognized antigen is unknown. No base-level quality is on record; no much larger clone is a single base apart. The sample belongs to a study of cytomegalovirus exposure and HLA in healthy donors (dated by TCRdb to about 2017). Some background on the complete study: An earlier analysis of approximately 640 of the donors reported more than 250 Gb of sequence data and 117 million unique TCR beta sequences from 190 million or so T cells. An earlier analysis of around 640 of the donors used high-throughput TCR beta sequencing to judge whether each TCR beta V gene segment behaved as functional or pseudogenic. In a later analysis, previously published TCR beta repertoires from 666 donors were re-analyzed and high-resolution HLA genotyping was added so that TCR occurrence patterns could be studied. The study combined high-throughput TCR immunosequencing, statistical association of individual TCRs with disease status, and machine learning to predict cytomegalovirus infection status. Across approximately 400 genotyped donors of the cohort, an average of approximately 220,000 unique TCR beta nucleotide sequences per donor were sequenced, and around 19% of those sequences were non-productive. HLA typing included class I and class II loci at four-digit resolution. Typing coverage differed by locus: A, B, C, DRB1 and DQB1 were typed in roughly 620-630 donors, DQA1 in 500 to 550, DPA1 in some 610, and DPB1 in 400 to 480. A few DR-DQ haplotypes were treated as single units for association and clustering because of strong linkage in the cohort. Roughly 300 gigabases of sequencing data and approximately 84 million unique TCR sequences were included in an early release covering 500 to 750 HLA-typed donors. The study used immunosequencing to profile the T cell repertoires of hundreds of subjects and linked those repertoires to cytomegalovirus serostatus. A later genetic analysis took genome-wide SNP genotypes for about 55% of the 666 donors and used that subset as a discovery cohort. Besides the first cohort of roughly 700 subjects, a separate validation cohort made up of over 95 different subjects was used. Of the 300 to 500 genotyped donors, roughly 80% were placed in the genetic ancestry cluster associated with self-reported Caucasian donors. All discovery cohort repertoires had been generated on a single sequencing platform. Alongside the repertoire data, information on donor age, sex, ethnicity and CMV serostatus was compiled. The study aimed to test whether cataloging public T cell receptors could reveal signatures of past pathogen exposure. The later analysis used no new phenotypic data to find candidate immune exposures, relying instead on TCR beta sequences and their occurrence across donors. Broader findings and caveats from the paper: A total of about 180 TCR beta chains were listed by the study as associated with cytomegalovirus. Most TCR sequences were observed very rarely across donors, whereas some public TCRs were present in many individuals. Presence/absence analyses assumed roughly uniform sequencing depth across donors, an assumption that may not hold. An association between a missense DCLRE1C variant and V-gene and J-gene trimming of TCR beta chains was found in a later genetic analysis and replicated in an independent cohort. Some IMGT-functional V segments, including TRBV6-2 and TRBV6-3, could not be distinguished by the 87-base-pair reads and were therefore excluded. When HLA alleles, especially DR and DQ, strongly co-occurred, TCR associations were difficult to assign to individual alleles. Linkage disequilibrium might explain the correlated functional status among segregating V segments, but an unknown experimental factor could not be ruled out. In a later analysis, TCR association rates were found to vary across HLA loci, with the most associated TCRs seen for DRB1 alleles and the fewest for HLA-C alleles. At a false discovery rate of 0.05, a later analysis linked some 18,000 TCR beta sequences to specific HLA alleles. CMV serostatus was the only immune exposure information available for the cohort. The earlier analysis of around 600 of the donors excluded around 17 rarely observed V segments, including chromosome 9 orphons, because counts were too low. According to a later genetic analysis, donors in an Asian-associated ancestry cluster had fewer N-insertions in productive TCRs than the approximately 630-donor mean. Most CMV-associated TCR beta chains appeared to be HLA-restricted in a later analysis, and the HLA associations seemed to be driven largely by CMV exposure. A further reported finding was that TCR beta sequences accurately predicted the HLA-A and HLA-B alleles for most subjects in the first cohort. Broadly in line with IMGT annotations, most TCR beta V segments showed up in productive rearrangements about 90% or about 30% of the time in an earlier analysis of 450 to 750 of the donors. The authors suggested that the approach could potentially be extended to other disease states and immunological phenotypes. A later analysis reported that several top co-occurrence clusters appeared linked to parvovirus B19, influenza, CMV and Epstein-Barr virus. In both the original and validation cohorts, the classifier was reported to diagnose cytomegalovirus status with high specificity and sensitivity. Three of the identified cytomegalovirus-associated TCR beta chains were confirmed in vitro to be specific for cytomegalovirus antigens. A later analysis found that HLA-associated TCR beta chains were more clonally expanded and had lower generation probabilities than equally common non-associated chains. HLA typing was unavailable for some donors at each locus, so association tests used only the typed subset. This cohort had only TCR beta chains sequenced, and the lack of alpha or paired-chain data limited which features could be detected. A cluster of highly shared sequence variants was judged likely to be a technical artifact of the sequencing pipeline.

Receptor libraries were prepared by the immunoSEQ multiplex PCR assay. For the multiplex PCR, a mixture combining 60 forward primers for TCR Vbeta segments and 13 reverse primers for TCR Jbeta segments was used. Amplification of the CDR3 region of rearranged TCR beta genes was performed with a multiplex PCR assay on genomic DNA. The amplified TCR beta libraries were sequenced on the Illumina HiSeq System as 87-base-pair reads. Concerning the study's data processing: Across the 700 or so repertoires, a later analysis counted roughly 77 million unique TCR beta chains, around 11 million of which were shared by at least two donors. Raw reads were error-corrected and collapsed into unique sequences with a nearest-neighbor algorithm that merged closely related sequences to remove PCR and sequencing errors. Alignment of CDR3 sequences to IMGT reference sequences was used to assign V, D and J gene segments. Each retained sequence needed at least a six-nucleotide match to both a V gene segment and a J gene segment. A rearrangement counted as productive if the CDR3 had no stop codons and remained in frame with V and J, and every other rearrangement counted as non-productive. CDR3 was defined according to IMGT convention as the region running from the second conserved V-encoded cysteine to the conserved J-encoded phenylalanine. In an earlier analysis of more than 550 of the donors, sequences lacking an unambiguous match to a single V gene segment were excluded. An earlier analysis of approximately 590 of the donors classified V segments as functional when productive rearrangements were above 56.7% and as segregating when the standard deviation between donors was above 5%. A statistical classification framework was developed to diagnose cytomegalovirus status using the catalog of TCR beta chain sequences. A later analysis assigned V and J genes by comparing TCR nucleotide sequences with IMGT/GENE-DB human TR gene sequences. Using the TCRdist pipeline, a later analysis assigned CDR3 sequences along with most-parsimonious VDJ recombination scenarios. In a later analysis, each TCR beta chain was defined by its CDR3 amino acid sequence together with its V-gene family, and reads lacking a unique V-gene family were excluded. In a later analysis, 450 to 600 highly shared, low-generation-probability nucleotide sequences were removed to address suspected cross-contamination and a sequencing artifact. For each public chain, a later analysis derived a clonal expansion index from normalized ranks of inferred template counts within each repertoire. Generation probabilities in a later analysis came from a VDJ recombination model fitted to out-of-frame rearrangements, and those results were checked against IGoR. In a later analysis, TCR-TCR, TCR-HLA and TCR-CMV co-occurrence was scored with hypergeometric tests, and a repertoire-size bias correction was applied to TCR pairs. False discovery rates were estimated in a later analysis by permuting HLA or CMV assignments 20 times. In a later analysis, co-occurring TCRs were grouped using DBSCAN, with TCRdist sequence similarity added in when clustering inside HLA-allele-positive subsets. Repertoires with fewer than 30,000 or more than 120,000 public chains, plus five repertoires with anomalous nucleotide sharing, were excluded from co-occurrence clustering. The clones in this table, taken by TCRdb from immuneACCESS, are in-frame only. Not every clone is retained; where verified, under half of the shortfall comes from an unresolved V gene, and the cause of the rest is unknown. V, J and clone size are those of that table, while D and trimming were read from the DNA. This sample comprises 59,000 or so clones, roughly 87% of them detected only once. About 10% of the sample rests with the top ten.

In total, fewer than 750 healthy bone marrow donors made up the cohort. Cohort members were all nominally healthy when sampled, although unrecorded immune exposures were likely present. The donor tested CMV seronegative, placing the donor among the roughly 400 seronegative members of the cohort. Every donor gave a peripheral blood sample, and the peripheral blood mononuclear cells from that sample were used for TCR beta sequencing. Genomic DNA extraction from the blood cell samples was performed with the Qiagen DNeasy Blood Extraction Kit. The CDR3, from cysteine to phenylalanine, totals 19 residues. The CDR3 DNA has 57 bases and is translated from base 1. V trim: 7 bases; J trim: 4 bases; unmatched bases: 15. CDR1 MDHEN and CDR2 SYDVKM are derived from the germline V gene.

This clonotype was obtained from a female donor in good health and CMV-seronegative. The rearrangement combines TRBV28 with TRBJ2-6, with 11 bases in between that match TRBD2. Sequencing was done on a sample of PBMCs. The CDR3 protein: CASTNQGLAGGAGANVLTF. The sequenced DNA: TGTGCCAGCACCAACCAAGGGCTAGCGGGAGGAGCCGGGGCCAACGTCCTGACTTTC.